The next 3 T cell receptor beta chains were all read from a single sample in a study of blood T cell repertoires in COVID-19. The protocol was immunoSEQ multiplex PCR, while the TCRdb copy is restricted to in-frame clones and leaves out a portion. The table lists about 68,000 clones, 89% of them singletons. The sample was peripheral blood. The receptors derive from a man aged 50-60 years with active COVID-19.

The rearrangement links TRBV20-1 to TRBJ2-1, with D maybe TRBD2 (6 bases). Trimming took off 3 bases at V and 3 bases at J, with 15 bases between the two ends. Germline values: CDR1 DFQATT, CDR2 SNEGSKA (reference sequence). This CDR3 is 15 amino acids long. This chain's CDR3 is CSASSGPFFYNEQFF. The DNA of the CDR3 is TGCAGTGCTAGTAGCGGACCCTTTTTCTACAATGAGCAGTTCTTC.

The chain links TRBV15 to TRBJ2-3, with TRBD1 matching 8 bases. Per the germline V gene, CDR1 is LNHNV and CDR2 is YYDKDF (reference sequence). J gave up 2 bases and V 3 bases, and 4 bases lay outside the gene matches. There are 15 residues in the CDR3. CDR3 nucleotides: TGTGCCACCAGCAGGGGGGACAGGTACACAGATACGCAGTATTTT. Protein: CATSRGDRYTDTQYF.

The J gene is TRBJ2-2, the V gene TRBV10-3; D is unclear. V was pared by 4 bases and J by 6 bases, with 6 bases between. Germline V CDR1 and CDR2: ENHRY, SYGVKD. The CDR3 consists of 12 residues. This CDR3 is CAISASPGELFF. In DNA form, the CDR3 reads TGTGCCATCAGTGCTTCTCCCGGGGAGCTGTTTTTT.